The 9 T cell receptor beta chains given below trace back to one sample, sequenced in a study of cytomegalovirus exposure and HLA in healthy donors. In the PCR, 60 Vbeta and 13 Jbeta primers were used. The method was immunoSEQ multiplex PCR; TCRdb's version includes in-frame clones alone and lacks a portion of them. The sample has approximately 140,000 clones, 65% to 85% seen once. The sample comprised PBMCs. Receptors originate from a woman between 40 and 50 years old in good health and CMV-seronegative.

The chain couples TRBV11-2 to TRBJ2-5; no clear D. Germline lookup yields CDR1 SGHAT and CDR2 FQNNGV. The V end lost 4 bases, the J end lost 1 base, and 7 bases lay between the germline ends. The CDR3 spans 13 residues. The CDR3 region has the DNA TGTGCCAGCAGCTCCAGTCCCCAAGAGACCCAGTACTTC. This sequence encodes CASSSSPQETQYF.

The rearrangement links TRBV5-4 to TRBJ1-2; D gene uncertain. CDR3 length equals 14 residues. CDR1 and CDR2 (germline): SGHNT, YYREEE (reference sequence). V was cut by 3 bases and J by 1 base, with 10 bases left in between. The CDR3 sequence: CASSSPGINYGYTF. In DNA, the CDR3 is TGTGCCAGCAGCTCCCCGGGTATTAACTATGGCTACACCTTC. The entire variable domain, with the rest obtained from reference TRBV5-4 and TRBJ1-2, is as follows: ETGVTQSPTHLIKTRGQQVTLRCSSQSGHNTVSWYQQALGQGPQFIFQYYREEENGRGNFPPRFSGLQFPNYSSELNVNALELDDSALYLCASSSPGINYGYTFGSGTRLTVV.

This chain joins TRBV9 and TRBJ1-2; 9 bases fit TRBD1. The CDR3 spans 15 residues. The germline V gene encodes CDR1 SGDLS and CDR2 YYNGEE. V trimming: 5 bases; J trimming: 4 bases; junction bases outside the gene matches: 9. CDR3 sequence reads: CASSGQGSTVYGYTF. The CDR3, as DNA: TGTGCCAGCAGTGGACAGGGGAGTACGGTCTATGGCTACACCTTC.

The gene calls are TRBV30 and TRBJ1-1; D is possibly TRBD1 (5 bases). Germline V CDR1 and CDR2: GTSNPN, SVGIG (reference sequence). Trimming removed 0 bases at V and 7 bases at J, with 15 bases between. The CDR3 runs 14 residues. The CDR3 loop reads CAWSVWGRGDEAFF. The DNA of the CDR3 is TGTGCCTGGAGTGTATGGGGTCGGGGGGATGAAGCTTTCTTT.

This clone appeared a single time. The rearrangement uses TRBV15 and TRBJ1-4, with a possible D match to TRBD1 (5 bases). CDR1 and CDR2 from the germline V gene are LNHNV and YYDKDF (reference sequence). V dropped 2 bases and J dropped 2 bases, with 12 bases sitting between them. This CDR3 is built from 16 residues. The DNA of the CDR3 is TGTGCCACCAGCAGACAAAGCGGGGGGACTAATGAAAAACTGTTTTTT. It translates to CATSRQSGGTNEKLFF.

The rearrangement links TRBV27 to TRBJ2-2, with D perhaps matching TRBD1 (6 bases). The V gene's germline CDR1 is MNHEY and CDR2 SMNVEV (reference sequence). V lost 3 bases, J lost 5 bases, and 13 bases lay in between. The CDR3 runs 15 residues. CDR3 residues: CASSLGRGRTGELFF. The DNA of the CDR3 is TGTGCCAGCAGTTTGGGCAGGGGAAGGACCGGGGAGCTGTTTTTT.

The V and J genes are TRBV11-1 and TRBJ2-5; no definite D call. In germline, CDR1 is SGHAT, CDR2 FQDESV (reference sequence). The V gene lost 1 base and the J gene lost 4 bases, with 10 bases spanning the gap. The CDR3 extends over 14 amino acids. This CDR3 is CASSLGRVPETQYF. The CDR3 DNA follows: TGTGCCAGCAGCTTAGGTCGTGTTCCAGAGACCCAGTACTTC. Full variable domain (missing parts from reference TRBV11-1 and TRBJ2-5): EAEVAQSPRYKITEKSQAVAFWCDPISGHATLYWYRQILGQGPELLVQFQDESVVDDSQLPKDRFSAERLKGVDSTLKIQPAELGDSAMYLCASSLGRVPETQYFGPGTRLLVL.

The CDR3 here is CASRTSKGTDTQYF. The CDR3 coding sequence is TGTGCCAGCAGAACTAGCAAGGGCACAGATACGCAGTATTTT. This chain joins TRBV2 and TRBJ2-3, with D tentatively TRBD2 (6 bases). Germline V lookup: CDR1 SNHLY, CDR2 FYNNEI. The CDR3 loop spans 14 amino acids. V dropped 6 bases and J dropped 1 base, with 11 bases sitting between them.

This clone showed up just a few times. Written as DNA, the CDR3 is TGTGCCATCAATTCAGGTTCAAATGAGCAGTTCTTC. It encodes CAINSGSNEQFF. The chain has TRBV10-3 and TRBJ2-1; D is ambiguous. The CDR3 consists of 12 residues. V gave up 7 bases and J gave up 7 bases, with 11 bases separating them. Germline V CDR1 and CDR2: ENHRY, SYGVKD.